The clone carrying this TCR beta chain was detected once. Its antigen is as yet unknown. 13 Jbeta primers and 60 Vbeta primers were used for the PCR. TCRdb's copy holds only in-frame clones and misses some; the assay was immunoSEQ multiplex PCR. The sample yields about 220,000 clones, roughly 87% seen once. The data originate from a study of cytomegalovirus exposure and HLA in healthy donors. General study results and limits: The presence/absence work took it that sequencing depth was about the same across donors. For TCR beta chains, V- and J-gene trimming was later linked to a missense DCLRE1C variant. Among the most significant clusters, several appeared linked to common viral pathogens in a later analysis. Rarity characterized most TCR sequences, yet some public TCRs appeared in many donors.

Germline CDR1 is SGHTA and CDR2 is FQGNSA. The CDR3 runs 17 residues. Material for sequencing was PBMCs. This chain joins TRBV7-2 and TRBJ2-5; 8 bases are a match to TRBD2. Near its end, the DNA agrees better with TRBJ2-7, so the J call may be wrong. The sequence derives from a woman aged 40 to 55 in good health and CMV-seropositive. DNA for the CDR3: TGTGCCAGCAGCCCACGGCCGACTAGCGCTCATTACTACGAGCAGTACTTC. This sequence encodes CASSPRPTSAHYYEQYF.